These T cell receptor beta chains were read from a single sample in a study of blood T cell repertoires in COVID-19. Using immunoSEQ multiplex PCR, the repertoire was profiled, and TCRdb retains in-frame clones only, with some absent. The sample consists of about 190,000 clones, more than 75% of them appearing once. Sequencing was done on a sample of PBMCs or T cells enriched from blood (not recorded which). The receptor source for this set is a woman in her 50s who had recovered from COVID-19. The CDR3 runs from the conserved cysteine through the conserved F or W. A D gene is named only where the DNA matches it firmly. For some rows the clone size is stated as once, few or many, or as a class when expanded; others skip it.

>11|TRBV18|.|.|TRBJ1-2
TGTGCCAGCTCACCCGGCTATGGCTACACCTTC
CASSPGYGYTF
>13|TRBV6-5|.|.|TRBJ1-1
TGTGCCAGCAGTACAGGGTCCCGGGCTGAAGCTTTCTTT
CASSTGSRAEAFF
>15|TRBV5-6|.|TRBD1|TRBJ1-5
TGTGCCAGCAGCTGGGGGACAGGGCCTTTTCAGCCCCAGCATTTT
CASSWGTGPFQPQHF
>15|TRBV9|once|.|TRBJ1-3
TGTGCCAGCAGCGTCGGGGATCTCTATGGAAACACCATATATTTT
CASSVGDLYGNTIYF
>13|TRBV7-6|.|.|TRBJ2-5
TGTGCCAGCAGCCCGGGGAGTGGAGAGACCCAGTACTTC
CASSPGSGETQYF
>16|TRBV7-2|once|TRBD2|TRBJ2-1
TGTGCCAGCAGCCAGAAAGGGACTAGCGGAAACAATGAGCAGTTCTTC
CASSQKGTSGNNEQFF
>16|TRBV7-6|.|.|TRBJ2-7
TGTGCCAGCAGCTTAGAGGGGTTCGGGTCAACCTACGAGCAGTACTTC
CASSLEGFGSTYEQYF
>11|TRBV20-1|.|TRBD2|TRBJ2-4
TGCAGTGCCGTACTAGCGGGCATTCAGTACTTC
CSAVLAGIQYF
>13|TRBV30|.|TRBD1|TRBJ1-5
TGTGCCTGGGGACAGGGAAACAATCAGCCCCAGCATTTT
CAWGQGNNQPQHF
>13|TRBV5-1|few|TRBD1|TRBJ1-1
TGCGCCAGCAGCCCCCCTGGGACAGTTGAAGCTTTCTTT
CASSPPGTVEAFF
>15|TRBV27|.|.|TRBJ2-1
TGTGCCAGCAGTCCGTATATGGGGGGTCGCTTTGAGCAGTTCTTC
CASSPYMGGRFEQFF
>17|TRBV18|.|TRBD2|TRBJ2-5
TGTGCCAGCTCATCAGAGGGGGGGACTAGCGGTCCCAAGACCCAGTACTTC
CASSSEGGTSGPKTQYF
>18|TRBV7-3|.|.|TRBJ2-1
TGTGCCAGCAGCTTAGCCTGGATCGAGGAGGGGAGTGGGAATGAGCAGTTCTTC
CASSLAWIEEGSGNEQFF
>15|TRBV4-2|.|TRBD2|TRBJ2-1
TGTGCCAGCAGCCTACTAGCGGGGGGATACAATGAGCAGTTCTTC
CASSLLAGGYNEQFF
>14|TRBV25-1|.|.|TRBJ1-2
TGTGCCAGCAGTGAAGAGACGCTGGGGGCTAGCTACACCTTC
CASSEETLGASYTF
>15|TRBV7-2|.|.|TRBJ1-5
TGTGCCAGCAGCGGGATAGGGGGGGGCAATCAGCCCCAGCATTTT
CASSGIGGGNQPQHF
>13|TRBV19|few|.|TRBJ1-1
TGTGCCAGTAGTATTGGGGGCCCCACTGAAGCTTTCTTT
CASSIGGPTEAFF
>17|TRBV10-3|.|.|TRBJ1-6
TGTGCCATCAGTGAGTCACAAGGGGGTGATAATAATTCACCCCTCCACTTT
CAISESQGGDNNSPLHF
>15|TRBV28|.|TRBD1|TRBJ1-4
TGTGCCAGCAGTCAAACCGGGACAGGGTTGACAAAACTGTTTTTT
CASSQTGTGLTKLFF
>14|TRBV2|.|.|TRBJ2-3
TGTGCCAGCAGTGATCCCCGACTTGCAGATACGCAGTATTTT
CASSDPRLADTQYF
>17|TRBV4-1|few|.|TRBJ2-5
TGCGCCAGCAGCCAAGAAGGAGGAGCGTTTGGGGAGGAGACCCAGTACTTC
CASSQEGGAFGEETQYF
>14|TRBV12-5|once|.|TRBJ1-1
TGTGCTAGTGGTGCACAGGGTGCGAACACTGAAGCTTTCTTT
CASGAQGANTEAFF
>17|TRBV7-9|once|TRBD1|TRBJ2-1
TGTGCCAGCAGTTACCGACTGAGAGACAGGGGGAACAATGAGCAGTTCTTC
CASSYRLRDRGNNEQFF
>14|TRBV7-2|.|.|TRBJ2-2
TGTGCCAGCAGCTTAGCGCAGGGCACCGGGGAGCTGTTTTTT
CASSLAQGTGELFF
>16|TRBV27|few|TRBD2|TRBJ2-1
TGTGCCAGCAGACGGGCCGGGAGGGTAAACTACAATGAGCAGTTCTTC
CASRRAGRVNYNEQFF
>15|TRBV5-1|.|.|TRBJ1-1
TGCGCCAGCAGCTTGGAATCCGCAGAGAACACTGAAGCTTTCTTT
CASSLESAENTEAFF
>16|TRBV6-2/TRBV6-3|few|TRBD1|TRBJ1-1
TGTGCCAGCAGTTGGGGCCGGGACAGGGGAAACACTGAAGCTTTCTTT
CASSWGRDRGNTEAFF
>16|TRBV5-4|.|TRBD2|TRBJ2-1
TGTGCCAGCAGCTTACCGGGACTAGCGGGATACAATGAGCAGTTCTTC
CASSLPGLAGYNEQFF
>15|TRBV3-1/TRBV3-2|once|.|TRBJ2-7
TGTGCCAGCAGCCCAGGGGCCGGGATTCCCTACGAGCAGTACTTC
CASSPGAGIPYEQYF
>16|TRBV19|.|TRBD1|TRBJ2-7
TGTGCCAGTAGCCTTCGACAGGGGGCTAAGGTATACGAGCAGTACTTC
CASSLRQGAKVYEQYF
>11|TRBV20-1|.|.|TRBJ2-5
TGCAGTGCTAGTCTCCAAGAGACCCAGTACTTC
CSASLQETQYF
>13|TRBV18|.|TRBD2|TRBJ2-1
TGTGCCAGCCTGACTAGCGAGGGAGATGAGCAGTTCTTC
CASLTSEGDEQFF
>15|TRBV18|.|.|TRBJ2-6
TGTGCCAGCTCACCACAGGGACTTGGGGCCAACGTCCTGACTTTC
CASSPQGLGANVLTF
>16|TRBV28|many|TRBD1|TRBJ1-1
TGTGCCAGCAGTTCCCCAGGGGGGAGGCTTTTCACTGAAGCTTTCTTT
CASSSPGGRLFTEAFF
>11|TRBV20-1|.|.|TRBJ2-1
TGCAGTGCTCTCAGAGGGTATGAGCAGTTCTTC
CSALRGYEQFF
>15|TRBV5-5|.|.|TRBJ1-1
TGTGCCAGCAGCTTGATAGGGTTCGGGAGCACTGAAGCTTTCTTT
CASSLIGFGSTEAFF
>17|TRBV14|few|.|TRBJ1-4
TGTGCCAGCAGCCAAGATCATCCGGGAGGGGCTAATGAAAAACTGTTTTTT
CASSQDHPGGANEKLFF
>12|TRBV30|few|TRBD1|TRBJ1-2
TGTGCCTGGGACAGGGGGGATTATGGCTACACCTTC
CAWDRGDYGYTF
>15|TRBV5-4|.|TRBD2|TRBJ2-7
TGTGCCAGCAGCATACTAGCGGGAGGGCCAGGGGAGCAGTACTTC
CASSILAGGPGEQYF
>12|TRBV6-4|.|.|TRBJ2-7
TGTGCCAGCAGGGCTCGCTCCTACGAGCAGTACTTC
CASRARSYEQYF
>11|TRBV12-3/TRBV12-4|.|.|TRBJ1-2
TGTGCCAGCAGTCTAGGGAGTGGCTACACCTTC
CASSLGSGYTF
>15|TRBV29-1|.|TRBD1|TRBJ2-3
TGCAGCGCTGGCGAGGGGACAGGGGGCACAGATACGCAGTATTTT
CSAGEGTGGTDTQYF
>13|TRBV6-5|.|TRBD1|TRBJ1-2
TGTGCCAGCACCCCGGGACAGCCCTATGGCTACACCTTC
CASTPGQPYGYTF
>15|TRBV28|.|TRBD2|TRBJ2-1
TGTGCCAGCAGGAGACTAGCGGGGAACTACAATGAGCAGTTCTTC
CASRRLAGNYNEQFF
>14|TRBV27|.|.|TRBJ2-2
TGTGCCAGCAGTAGAAGGGGTCCCACCGGGGAGCTGTTTTTT
CASSRRGPTGELFF